This TCR beta chain appears in the sequencing data of a study of response to subunit inactivated influenza vaccine. V lost 0 bases and J lost 4, with 13 bases in between. Germline values: CDR1 SGHRS, CDR2 YFSETQ. The CDR3 is 15 residues long. In TCRdb, the RT-PCR reads were re-called with MiXCR into one record per CDR3 protein. Of approximately 730,000 distinct CDR3 sequences detected, roughly 14% appear once; the ten largest clones hold 6% to 8%. The sample in question was PBMCs from blood, obtained around two weeks before vaccination. This receptor was obtained from a man aged 45-60 years who received an inactivated influenza vaccine. The chain uses TRBV5-1 and TRBJ2-5; D perhaps matches TRBD2 (6 bases). CDR3 sequence reads: CASSLVGGGLETQYF. Written as DNA, the CDR3 is TGCGCCAGCAGCTTGGTCGGTGGGGGGTTAGAGACCCAGTACTTC.